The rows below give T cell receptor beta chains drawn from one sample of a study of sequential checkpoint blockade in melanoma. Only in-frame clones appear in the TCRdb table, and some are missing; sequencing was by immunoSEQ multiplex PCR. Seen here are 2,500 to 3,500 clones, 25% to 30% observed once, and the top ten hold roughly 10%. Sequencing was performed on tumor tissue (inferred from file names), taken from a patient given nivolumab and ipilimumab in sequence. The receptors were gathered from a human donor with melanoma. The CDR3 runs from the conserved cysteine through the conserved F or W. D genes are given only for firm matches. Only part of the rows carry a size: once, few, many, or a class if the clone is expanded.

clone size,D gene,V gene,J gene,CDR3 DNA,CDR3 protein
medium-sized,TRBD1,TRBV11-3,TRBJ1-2,TGTGCCAGCAGTCTCTTGGGACAGGGATATGGCTACACCTTC,CASSLLGQGYGYTF
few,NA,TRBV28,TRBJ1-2,TGTGCCAGCAGTTTATATGGGACAACTAACTATGGCTACACCTTC,CASSLYGTTNYGYTF
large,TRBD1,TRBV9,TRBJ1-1,TGTGCCAGCAGCCAGGGGGGGAACACTGAAGCTTTCTTT,CASSQGGNTEAFF
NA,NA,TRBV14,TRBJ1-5,TGTGCCAGCAGCCTCGGACCTAATCAGCCCCAGCATTTT,CASSLGPNQPQHF
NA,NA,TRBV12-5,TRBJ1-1,TGTGCTAGTGGATCGGACGGGAACACTGAAGCTTTCTTT,CASGSDGNTEAFF
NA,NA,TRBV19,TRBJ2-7,TGTGCCAGTAGTATCTACAAGGGCCGGCTATACGAGCAGTACTTC,CASSIYKGRLYEQYF
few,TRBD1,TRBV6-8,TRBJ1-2,TGTGCCAGCAGTCTAGGACAGGGGTGGGGCTACACCTTC,CASSLGQGWGYTF
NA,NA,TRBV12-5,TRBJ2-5,TGTGCCAGTGGACGGCAAGAGACCCAGTACTTC,CASGRQETQYF
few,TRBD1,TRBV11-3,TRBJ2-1,TGTGCCAGCAGGGGACCCGGGACAGGGTTCGATGAGCAGTTCTTC,CASRGPGTGFDEQFF
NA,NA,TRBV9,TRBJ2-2,TGTGCCAGCAGTCCTAGGGAAGGGGAGCTGTTTTTT,CASSPREGELFF
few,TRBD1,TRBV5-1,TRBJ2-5,TGCGCCAGCAGGGGACAGGGAAGAGGGGAGACCCAGTACTTC,CASRGQGRGETQYF
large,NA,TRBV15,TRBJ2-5,TGTGCCACCAGCAGAGGGAGCACCCAAGAGACCCAGTACTTC,CATSRGSTQETQYF
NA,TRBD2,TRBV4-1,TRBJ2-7,TGCGCCAGCAGCCTAGGACTAGCGGGGGCGAACTCCTACGAGCAGTACTTC,CASSLGLAGANSYEQYF
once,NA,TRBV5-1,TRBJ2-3,TGCGCCAGCAGCTTGGGACAGTCTCCAGATACGCAGTATTTT,CASSLGQSPDTQYF
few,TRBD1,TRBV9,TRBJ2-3,TGTGCCAGCAGCCAGCGCATACAGGGGAGTACAGATACGCAGTATTTT,CASSQRIQGSTDTQYF
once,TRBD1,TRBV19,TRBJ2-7,TGTGCCAGTAGCTTACATTCCGGGACAGGGACCTACGAGCAGTACTTC,CASSLHSGTGTYEQYF